These T cell receptor beta chains were read from a single sample in a study of blood T cell repertoires in COVID-19. Libraries were prepared by immunoSEQ multiplex PCR; TCRdb keeps only in-frame clonotypes and omits some of them. The repertoire has over 20,000 clones, about four fifths of them found once; the top ten carry under 8%. The specimen was peripheral blood. These TCRs come from a man aged 45 to 65 with COVID-19, enrolled during active disease. The CDR3 runs from the conserved cysteine through the conserved F or W. A D gene is named only where the DNA matches it firmly. The listing skips clone size in some rows; elsewhere it reads once, few, many or a size class.

D gene: TRBD2
J gene: TRBJ2-5
V gene: TRBV5-4
clone size: .
CDR3 protein: CASRLAGVQETQYF
CDR3 DNA: TGTGCCAGCCGACTAGCGGGAGTCCAAGAGACCCAGTACTTC

D gene: .
J gene: TRBJ1-1
V gene: TRBV28
clone size: .
CDR3 protein: CASKGGDTEAFF
CDR3 DNA: TGTGCCAGCAAGGGGGGGGATACTGAAGCTTTCTTT

D gene: TRBD2
J gene: TRBJ2-5
V gene: TRBV3-1/TRBV3-2
clone size: .
CDR3 protein: CASSQIIRGGLETQYF
CDR3 DNA: TGTGCCAGCAGCCAAATTATACGGGGGGGCCTAGAGACCCAGTACTTC

D gene: .
J gene: TRBJ2-1
V gene: TRBV9
clone size: .
CDR3 protein: CASSVSTGTLASLDNEQFF
CDR3 DNA: TGTGCCAGCAGCGTATCGACAGGGACTTTAGCCTCTCTTGACAATGAGCAGTTCTTC

D gene: .
J gene: TRBJ1-2
V gene: TRBV11-2
clone size: .
CDR3 protein: CASSPEYTGGYTF
CDR3 DNA: TGTGCCAGCAGCCCGGAGTACACCGGTGGCTACACCTTC

D gene: .
J gene: TRBJ2-7
V gene: TRBV30
clone size: .
CDR3 protein: CAWRRGALGEQYF
CDR3 DNA: TGTGCCTGGAGACGCGGGGCACTGGGGGAGCAGTACTTC

D gene: TRBD1
J gene: TRBJ1-1
V gene: TRBV12-3/TRBV12-4
clone size: .
CDR3 protein: CASSDRAEAFF
CDR3 DNA: TGTGCCAGCAGCGACAGGGCTGAAGCTTTCTTT

D gene: TRBD1
J gene: TRBJ1-1
V gene: TRBV4-1
clone size: .
CDR3 protein: CASSHRDRGFNTEAFF
CDR3 DNA: TGCGCCAGCAGCCACCGGGACAGGGGATTTAACACTGAAGCTTTCTTT

D gene: .
J gene: TRBJ1-2
V gene: TRBV5-8
clone size: few
CDR3 protein: CASSVGIGRRYTF
CDR3 DNA: TGTGCCAGCAGCGTTGGAATCGGGAGGCGCTACACCTTC

D gene: .
J gene: TRBJ2-3
V gene: TRBV7-2
clone size: .
CDR3 protein: CASSLAGMGSRTTDTQYF
CDR3 DNA: TGTGCCAGCAGCTTAGCCGGGATGGGTAGTCGGACCACAGATACGCAGTATTTT

D gene: .
J gene: TRBJ2-5
V gene: TRBV19
clone size: .
CDR3 protein: CASKWQGAETQYF
CDR3 DNA: TGTGCCAGTAAGTGGCAGGGTGCAGAGACCCAGTACTTC

D gene: .
J gene: TRBJ2-1
V gene: TRBV29-1
clone size: .
CDR3 protein: CSVEHTGNEQFF
CDR3 DNA: TGCAGCGTTGAACACACCGGGAATGAGCAGTTCTTC

D gene: TRBD2
J gene: TRBJ2-1
V gene: TRBV9
clone size: .
CDR3 protein: CASSVAGGVNNEQFF
CDR3 DNA: TGTGCCAGCAGCGTAGCCGGGGGGGTGAACAATGAGCAGTTCTTC

D gene: TRBD1
J gene: TRBJ2-1
V gene: TRBV7-2
clone size: few
CDR3 protein: CASRPGGKSYNEQFF
CDR3 DNA: TGTGCCAGCAGGCCAGGGGGCAAGAGCTACAATGAGCAGTTCTTC

D gene: .
J gene: TRBJ2-7
V gene: TRBV11-3
clone size: once
CDR3 protein: CASSSVGGVYEQYF
CDR3 DNA: TGTGCCAGCAGCTCAGTGGGGGGAGTCTACGAGCAGTACTTC

D gene: .
J gene: TRBJ2-1
V gene: TRBV5-5
clone size: .
CDR3 protein: CASSYGQSNLYNEQFF
CDR3 DNA: TGTGCCAGCAGCTATGGACAGTCTAACCTCTACAATGAGCAGTTCTTC

D gene: TRBD1
J gene: TRBJ2-7
V gene: TRBV2
clone size: few
CDR3 protein: CASSEALLTGGVYEQYF
CDR3 DNA: TGTGCCAGCAGTGAAGCGCTTCTGACAGGGGGGGTATACGAGCAGTACTTC

D gene: TRBD1
J gene: TRBJ1-2
V gene: TRBV6-5
clone size: .
CDR3 protein: CATLGGQGYGYTF
CDR3 DNA: TGTGCCACCCTGGGAGGACAGGGATATGGCTACACCTTC

D gene: .
J gene: TRBJ2-7
V gene: TRBV29-1
clone size: .
CDR3 protein: CSVEENGAEQYF
CDR3 DNA: TGCAGCGTTGAAGAGAATGGGGCCGAGCAGTACTTC

D gene: .
J gene: TRBJ2-5
V gene: TRBV7-9
clone size: .
CDR3 protein: CASSSNYGETQYF
CDR3 DNA: TGTGCCAGCAGCTCGAACTACGGAGAGACCCAGTACTTC

D gene: TRBD1
J gene: TRBJ2-7
V gene: TRBV2
clone size: few
CDR3 protein: CASSSFRDRDEQYF
CDR3 DNA: TGTGCCAGCAGCTCCTTCCGGGACAGGGACGAGCAGTACTTC

D gene: TRBD1
J gene: TRBJ1-3
V gene: TRBV19
clone size: .
CDR3 protein: CASSVPGQERNTIYF
CDR3 DNA: TGTGCCAGTAGTGTACCAGGACAGGAACGAAACACCATATATTTT

D gene: .
J gene: TRBJ1-2
V gene: TRBV5-1
clone size: once
CDR3 protein: CASSWTEKGGYTF
CDR3 DNA: TGCGCCAGCAGCTGGACAGAAAAGGGTGGCTACACCTTC

D gene: .
J gene: TRBJ1-2
V gene: TRBV7-9
clone size: .
CDR3 protein: CASSLQGLYGYTF
CDR3 DNA: TGTGCCAGCAGCCTACAGGGCCTATATGGCTACACCTTC

D gene: .
J gene: TRBJ2-1
V gene: TRBV6-5
clone size: .
CDR3 protein: CASSYLHEQFF
CDR3 DNA: TGTGCCAGCAGTTACCTCCATGAGCAGTTCTTC

D gene: .
J gene: TRBJ1-2
V gene: TRBV29-1
clone size: few
CDR3 protein: CSVGLLNYGYTF
CDR3 DNA: TGCAGCGTGGGACTGCTCAACTATGGCTACACCTTC

D gene: TRBD2
J gene: TRBJ2-1
V gene: TRBV9
clone size: few
CDR3 protein: CASSENPRTSGRFEQFF
CDR3 DNA: TGTGCCAGCAGCGAAAACCCGCGGACTAGCGGGAGATTTGAGCAGTTCTTC

D gene: .
J gene: TRBJ1-2
V gene: TRBV28
clone size: once
CDR3 protein: CASNSGMTGYGGYTF
CDR3 DNA: TGTGCCAGCAATTCCGGGATGACAGGTTACGGTGGCTACACCTTC

D gene: TRBD1
J gene: TRBJ2-7
V gene: TRBV5-1
clone size: .
CDR3 protein: CASSAGDRVDEQYF
CDR3 DNA: TGCGCCAGCAGCGCCGGGGACAGGGTGGACGAGCAGTACTTC